One TCR beta chain is described in this entry. The antigen is not known. The Oncomine TCR Beta short-read assay was what sequenced the DNA obtained from cultured CD4+ T cells. One entry per CDR3 protein, called by TCRdb with MiXCR from the PCR reads. This sample has some 10,000 distinct CDR3 sequences, with 60% to 65% found just once. Documented treatment: roughly 10-day PBMC culture with coronavirus spike peptide pools or control peptides (ViraFEST assay). V gave up 2 bases and J gave up 6 bases, with 9 bases separating them. CDR1 SEHNR and CDR2 FQNEAQ come from the germline V gene (reference sequence). The CDR3 loop spans 13 amino acids. This record comes from a study of vaccination and CD4 T cells after COVID-19. On the study more broadly: Convalescent cases consisted of six males and four females, of whom two were Hispanic. Each enrolled participant received a two-dose regimen of either BNT162b2 or mRNA-1273 vaccine. Median time from COVID diagnosis to post-COVID sampling was 100 to 130 days (35 to 161).

This sequence originates from a human donor who had recovered from COVID-19. The specimen sequenced was CD4+ T cells from blood, cultured in vitro. The chain combines TRBV7-9 with TRBJ2-3; unclear D gene. The CDR3 DNA reads as TGTGCCAGCAGCTTAAACAGTGGGGATACGCAGTATTTT. Translated, it gives CASSLNSGDTQYF. Supplemented by reference TRBV7-9 and TRBJ2-3, the full variable domain reads DTGVSQNPRHKITKRGQNVTFRCDPISEHNRLYWYRQTLGQGPEFLTYFQNEAQLEKSRLLSDRFSAERPKGSFSTLEIQRTEQGDSAMYLCASSLNSGDTQYFGPGTRLTVL.